Listed below are T cell receptor beta chains from one sample, sequenced in a study of regulatory T cells in long-lasting Graves disease. MiXCR was run by TCRdb on the multiplex PCR reads, yielding one entry per CDR3 protein. The sample lists hundreds of thousands of distinct CDR3 sequences; around 20% were seen once. The specimen was peripheral blood mononuclear cells (PBMCs), collected when the disease was refractory, from a patient treated with antithyroid drugs. These receptors came from a female donor with Graves disease. Each CDR3 is given without its conserved first and last residue. Each record gives: V gene, clone size, CDR3 protein. Where a row states a size, it is once, few, many or the class of an expanded clone; other rows omit it.

V gene: TRBV2
clone size: many
CDR3 protein: ASSPRTSEQETQY

V gene: TRBV28
clone size: many
CDR3 protein: ASSPRQINTEAF

V gene: TRBV13
clone size: few
CDR3 protein: ASSLGIGQYYGYT

V gene: TRBV28
clone size: many
CDR3 protein: ASSLIRVNTEAF

V gene: TRBV7-2
clone size: many
CDR3 protein: ASSSSKGDTEAF

V gene: TRBV11-2
clone size: NA
CDR3 protein: ASSLGASPADEQY

V gene: TRBV3-1
clone size: NA
CDR3 protein: ASSQNGYEQY

V gene: TRBV20-1
clone size: many
CDR3 protein: SARPSGRGAGELF

V gene: TRBV2
clone size: NA
CDR3 protein: ASSQDREAPTGELF

V gene: TRBV28
clone size: many
CDR3 protein: ASSLSSGVSEQY

V gene: TRBV28
clone size: NA
CDR3 protein: ASSQDPQPQH